The present T cell receptor beta chain was sequenced within a study of human T cells and chemical hapten exposure. Turning to the study itself: Upper inner arm skin measuring approximately 2 cm by approximately 2 cm received 2% DPC for sensitization. Study findings and constraints: Sensitization with DPC brought no change to TCRs above 1 in 1000 in frequency.

Specified time point: patch test 1, 2 weeks after DPC sensitization. Treatment of the sample: therapeutic diphenylcyclopropenone sensitization with weekly scalp DPC. Blood sampling occurred before each patch-test application. The authors' total RNA extraction used unfractionated whole blood. One entry per CDR3 protein, called by TCRdb with MiXCR from the RACE reads. The sample lists some 350,000 distinct CDR3 sequences; approximately 6.9% were seen once. In its sample, this clonotype was seen many times. Its matching antigen is unknown. The clonotype originates from a woman aged 18 to 35 with alopecia areata. Some clones in this sample may be carry-over from other donors' samples. The specimen was whole blood, collected in connection with sensitization to the hapten diphenylcyclopropenone (DPC).

This chain's CDR3 is CASSNSWDRRDTEAFF. The CDR3 coding sequence is TGTGCCAGCAGTAACAGTTGGGACAGGAGGGATACTGAAGCTTTCTTT. The chain joins TRBV12-3 or TRBV12-4 to TRBJ1-1; 8 bases are a match to TRBD1. With 5 bases clipped from V and 5 bases from J, the junction kept 13 bases outside the gene matches. This CDR3 is built from 16 residues.